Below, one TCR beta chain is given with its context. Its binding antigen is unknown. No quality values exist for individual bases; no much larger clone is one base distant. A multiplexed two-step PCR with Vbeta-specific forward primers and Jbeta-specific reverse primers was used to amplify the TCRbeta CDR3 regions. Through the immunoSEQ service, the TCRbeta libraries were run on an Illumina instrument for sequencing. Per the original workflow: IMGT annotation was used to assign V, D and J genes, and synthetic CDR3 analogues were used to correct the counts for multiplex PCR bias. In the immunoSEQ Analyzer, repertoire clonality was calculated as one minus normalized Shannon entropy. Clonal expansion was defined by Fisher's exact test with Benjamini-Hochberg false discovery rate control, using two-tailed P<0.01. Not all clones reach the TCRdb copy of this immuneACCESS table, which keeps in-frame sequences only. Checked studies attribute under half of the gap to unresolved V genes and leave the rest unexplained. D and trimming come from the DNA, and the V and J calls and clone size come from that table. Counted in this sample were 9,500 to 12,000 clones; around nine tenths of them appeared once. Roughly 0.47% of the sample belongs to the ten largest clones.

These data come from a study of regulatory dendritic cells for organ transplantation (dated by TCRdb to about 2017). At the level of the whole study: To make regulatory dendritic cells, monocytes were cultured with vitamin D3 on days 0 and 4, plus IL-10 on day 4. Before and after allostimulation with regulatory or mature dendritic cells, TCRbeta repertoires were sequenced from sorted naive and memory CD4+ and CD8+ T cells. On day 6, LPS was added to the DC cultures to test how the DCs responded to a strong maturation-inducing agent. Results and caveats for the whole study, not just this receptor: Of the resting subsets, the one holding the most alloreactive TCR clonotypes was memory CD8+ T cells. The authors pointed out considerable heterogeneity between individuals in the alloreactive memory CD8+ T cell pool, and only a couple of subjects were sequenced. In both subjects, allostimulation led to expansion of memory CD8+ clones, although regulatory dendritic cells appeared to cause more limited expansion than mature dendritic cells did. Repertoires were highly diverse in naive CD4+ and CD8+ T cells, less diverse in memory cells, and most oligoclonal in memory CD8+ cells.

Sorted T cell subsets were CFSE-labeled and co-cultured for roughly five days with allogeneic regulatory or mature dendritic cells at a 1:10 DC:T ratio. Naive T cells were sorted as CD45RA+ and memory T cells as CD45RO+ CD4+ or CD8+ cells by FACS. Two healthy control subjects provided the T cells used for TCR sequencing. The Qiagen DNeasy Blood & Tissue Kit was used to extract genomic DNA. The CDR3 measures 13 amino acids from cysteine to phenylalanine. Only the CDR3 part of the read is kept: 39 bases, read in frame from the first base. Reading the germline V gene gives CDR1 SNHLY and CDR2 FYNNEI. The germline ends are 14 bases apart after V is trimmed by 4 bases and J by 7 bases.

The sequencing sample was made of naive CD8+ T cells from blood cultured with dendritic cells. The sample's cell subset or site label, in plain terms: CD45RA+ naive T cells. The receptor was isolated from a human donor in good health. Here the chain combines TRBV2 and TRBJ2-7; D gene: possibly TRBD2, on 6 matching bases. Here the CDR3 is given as CASSVWRGREQYF. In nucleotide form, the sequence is TGTGCCAGCAGTGTTTGGAGGGGCCGGGAGCAGTACTTC. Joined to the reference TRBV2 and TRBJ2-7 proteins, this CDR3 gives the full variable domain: EPEVTQTPSHQVTQMGQEVILRCVPISNHLYFYWYRQILGQKVEFLVSFYNNEISEKSEIFDDQFSVERPDGSNFTLKIRSTKLEDSAMYFCASSVWRGREQYFGPGTRLTVT.